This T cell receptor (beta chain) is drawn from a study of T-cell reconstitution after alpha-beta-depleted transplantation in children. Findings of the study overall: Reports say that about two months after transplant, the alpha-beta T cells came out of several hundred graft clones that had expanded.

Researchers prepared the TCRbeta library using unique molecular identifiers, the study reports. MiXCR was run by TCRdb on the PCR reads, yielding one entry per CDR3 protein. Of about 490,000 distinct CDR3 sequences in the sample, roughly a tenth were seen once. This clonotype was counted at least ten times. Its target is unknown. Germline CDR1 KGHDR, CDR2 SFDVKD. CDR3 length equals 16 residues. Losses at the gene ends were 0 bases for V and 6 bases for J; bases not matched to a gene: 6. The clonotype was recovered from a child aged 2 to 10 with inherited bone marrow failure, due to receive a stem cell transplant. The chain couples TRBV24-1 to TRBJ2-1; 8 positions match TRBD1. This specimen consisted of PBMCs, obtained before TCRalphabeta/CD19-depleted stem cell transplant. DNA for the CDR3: TGTGCCACCAGTGATTTGACAGGGGGGTTCTCCAATGAGCAGTTCTTC. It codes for CATSDLTGGFSNEQFF.